This T cell receptor beta chain was captured by sequencing in a study of blood T cell repertoires in COVID-19. Across the study: Sources were T cells, B-cell-depleted T cells, or PBMCs; the material itself was cDNA or gDNA.

Unmatched junction bases numbered 11, after V lost 1 base and J lost 3 bases. The CDR3 extends over 18 amino acids. Per the germline V gene, CDR1 is PRHDT and CDR2 is FYEKMQ (reference sequence). All enrollees were roughly 18 to 90 years old and from 24 US areas. Cohort placement rested on clinical history that participants reported themselves. Recovered Cohort 3 donors showed two negative PCRs, clearance, or symptom resolution. The assay was immunoSEQ multiplex PCR, and TCRdb's table has in-frame clones only and misses some. The sample yields under 200,000 clones, around 79% seen once. This TCR derives from a man aged 45-65 years who had recovered from COVID-19. The rearrangement uses TRBV13 and TRBJ1-2; 10 positions match TRBD1. Sequencing used PBMCs or T cells enriched from blood (not recorded which). Written as DNA, the CDR3 is TGTGCCAGCAGCTTAGAGAGGTCGACAGGGGGCGAGGACTATGGCTACACCTTC. Protein product: CASSLERSTGGEDYGYTF.